The entry that follows covers one TCR beta chain sequence. The same CDR3 can be traced to other DNA sequences in this sample. The record originates from a study of cytomegalovirus exposure and HLA in healthy donors. Study summary: About 83 million unique TCRs from HLA-typed donors made up an early data release.

The PCR ran on 60 Vbeta and 13 Jbeta primers. Repertoires were generated with immunoSEQ multiplex PCR, while TCRdb's copy carries only in-frame clones and drops some. The repertoire holds about 210,000 clones, with over 75% as singletons. Per germline, CDR1 SGHTA and CDR2 FQGNSA. This CDR3 is 15 amino acids long. The V end was cut by 3 bases, the J end by 0 bases, with 9 bases between. Sequenced sample: PBMCs. The sequence derives from a woman between 50 and 59 years old in good health and CMV-seropositive. The chain combines TRBV7-2 with TRBJ2-1; TRBD2 might be the D (5 bases). The CDR3 here is CASSLAAGSYNEQFF. The CDR3 nucleotides read TGTGCCAGCAGCTTGGCCGCGGGCTCCTACAATGAGCAGTTCTTC.